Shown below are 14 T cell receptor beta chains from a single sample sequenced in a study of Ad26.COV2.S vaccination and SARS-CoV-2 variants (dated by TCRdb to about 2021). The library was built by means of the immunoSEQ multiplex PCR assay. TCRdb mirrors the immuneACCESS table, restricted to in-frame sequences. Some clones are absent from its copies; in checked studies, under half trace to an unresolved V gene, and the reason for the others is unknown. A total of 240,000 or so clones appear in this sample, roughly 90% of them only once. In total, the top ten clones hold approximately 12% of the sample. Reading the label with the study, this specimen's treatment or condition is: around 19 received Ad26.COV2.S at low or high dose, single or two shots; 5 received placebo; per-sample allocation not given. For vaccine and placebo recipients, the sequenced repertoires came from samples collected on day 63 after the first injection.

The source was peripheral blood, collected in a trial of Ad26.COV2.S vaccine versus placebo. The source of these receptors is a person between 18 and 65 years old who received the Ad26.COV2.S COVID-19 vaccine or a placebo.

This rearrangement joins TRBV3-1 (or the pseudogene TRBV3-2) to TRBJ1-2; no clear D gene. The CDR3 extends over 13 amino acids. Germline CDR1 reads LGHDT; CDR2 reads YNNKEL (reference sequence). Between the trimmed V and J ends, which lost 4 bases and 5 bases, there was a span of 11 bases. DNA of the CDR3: TGTGCCAGCAGCCCCGACACCTCATATGGCTACACCTTC. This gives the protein CASSPDTSYGYTF.

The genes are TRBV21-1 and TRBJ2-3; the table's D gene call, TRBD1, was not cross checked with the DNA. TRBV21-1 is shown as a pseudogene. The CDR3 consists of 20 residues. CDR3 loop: CASSKGQGTGGRASTDTQYF. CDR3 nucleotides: TGTGCCAGCAGCAAAGGGCAGGGGACAGGGGGCAGGGCTAGCACAGATACGCAGTATTTT.

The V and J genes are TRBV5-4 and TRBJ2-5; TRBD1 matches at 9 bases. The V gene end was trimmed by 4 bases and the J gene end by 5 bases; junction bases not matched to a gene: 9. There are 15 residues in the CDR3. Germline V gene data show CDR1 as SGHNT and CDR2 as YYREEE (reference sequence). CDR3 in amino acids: CASSPGQGKMETQYF. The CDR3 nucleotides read TGTGCCAGCAGCCCCGGACAGGGGAAGATGGAGACCCAGTACTTC.

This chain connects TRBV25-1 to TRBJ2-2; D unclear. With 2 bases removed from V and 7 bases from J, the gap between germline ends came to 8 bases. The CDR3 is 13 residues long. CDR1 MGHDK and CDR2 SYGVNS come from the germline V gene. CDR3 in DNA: TGTGCCAGCAGTGAACAAGGGTTCGGGGAGCTGTTTTTT. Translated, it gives CASSEQGFGELFF.

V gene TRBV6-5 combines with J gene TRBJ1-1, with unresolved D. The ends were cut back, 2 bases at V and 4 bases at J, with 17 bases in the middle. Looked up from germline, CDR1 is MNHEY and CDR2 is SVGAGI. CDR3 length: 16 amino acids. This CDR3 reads CASSYEGGNMGTEAFF. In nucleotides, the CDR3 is TGTGCCAGCAGTTACGAGGGAGGTAATATGGGCACTGAAGCTTTCTTT.

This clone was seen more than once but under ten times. CDR3: CASSPTDSNQPQHF. The CDR3, as DNA: TGTGCCAGCAGCCCTACGGATAGCAATCAGCCCCAGCATTTT. V usage is TRBV4-2 and J usage is TRBJ1-5; D is ambiguous. The CDR3 runs 14 residues. The V end lost 4 bases, the J end lost 0 bases, and 7 bases lay between the germline ends. The germline V gene has CDR1 LGHNA and CDR2 YNFKEQ.

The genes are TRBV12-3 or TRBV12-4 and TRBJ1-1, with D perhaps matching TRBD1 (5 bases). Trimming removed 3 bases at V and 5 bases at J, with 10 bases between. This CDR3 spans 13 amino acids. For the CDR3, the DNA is TGTGCCAGCAGTTTGGCCGGGGGGACTGAAGCTTTCTTT. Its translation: CASSLAGGTEAFF.

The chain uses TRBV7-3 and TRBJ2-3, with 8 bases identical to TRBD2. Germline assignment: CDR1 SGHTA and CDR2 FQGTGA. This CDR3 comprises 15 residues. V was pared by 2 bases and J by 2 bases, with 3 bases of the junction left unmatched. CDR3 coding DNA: TGTGCCAGCAGCTTAGCGGGGGGATCCACAGATACGCAGTATTTT. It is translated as CASSLAGGSTDTQYF.

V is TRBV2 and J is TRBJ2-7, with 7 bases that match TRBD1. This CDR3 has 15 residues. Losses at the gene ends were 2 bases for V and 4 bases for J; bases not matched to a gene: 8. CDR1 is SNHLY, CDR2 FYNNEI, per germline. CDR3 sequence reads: CASSESTGRRYEQYF. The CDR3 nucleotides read TGTGCCAGCAGTGAATCGACAGGGAGACGGTACGAGCAGTACTTC.

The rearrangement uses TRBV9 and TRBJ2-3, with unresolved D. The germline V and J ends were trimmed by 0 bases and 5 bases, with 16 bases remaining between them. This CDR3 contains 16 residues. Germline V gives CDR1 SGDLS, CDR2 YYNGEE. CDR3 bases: TGTGCCAGCAGCGTAGTTCACTCCCCGCCGGGAGATACGCAGTATTTT. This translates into CASSVVHSPPGDTQYF.

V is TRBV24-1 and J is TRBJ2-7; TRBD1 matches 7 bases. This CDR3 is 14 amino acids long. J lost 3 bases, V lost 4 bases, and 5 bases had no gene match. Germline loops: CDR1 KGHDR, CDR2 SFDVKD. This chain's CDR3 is CATSDRGTVYEQYF. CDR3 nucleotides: TGTGCCACCAGTGACCGTGGGACAGTCTACGAGCAGTACTTC.

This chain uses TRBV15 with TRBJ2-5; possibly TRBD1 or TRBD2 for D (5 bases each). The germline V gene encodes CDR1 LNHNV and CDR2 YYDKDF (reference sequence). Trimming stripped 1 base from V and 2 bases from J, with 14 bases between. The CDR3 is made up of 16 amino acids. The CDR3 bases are TGTGCCACCAGCAGAGGGACTCCCCAGGGTCAAGAGACCCAGTACTTC. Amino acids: CATSRGTPQGQETQYF.

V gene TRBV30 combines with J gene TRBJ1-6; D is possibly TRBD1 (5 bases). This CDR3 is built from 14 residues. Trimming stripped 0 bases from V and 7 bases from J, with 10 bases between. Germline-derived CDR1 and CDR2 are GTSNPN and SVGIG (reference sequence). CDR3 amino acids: CAWSVGGDNSPLHF. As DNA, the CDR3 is TGTGCCTGGAGTGTAGGAGGGGACAATTCACCCCTCCACTTT.

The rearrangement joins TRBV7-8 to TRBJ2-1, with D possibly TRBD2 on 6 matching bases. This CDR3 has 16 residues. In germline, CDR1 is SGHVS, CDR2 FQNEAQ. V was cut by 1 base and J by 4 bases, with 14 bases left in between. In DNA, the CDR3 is TGTGCCAGCAGCTTAGTAGCGACTAGTCGGTACAATGAGCAGTTCTTC. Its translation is CASSLVATSRYNEQFF.